A selection of T cell receptor beta chains follows, all from one sample in a study of blood T cell repertoires in COVID-19. The data were produced by immunoSEQ multiplex PCR, yet TCRdb's version contains in-frame clones alone and is incomplete. Of roughly 100,000 clones in the sample, just under 85% were seen once. Material: peripheral blood. Receptors originate from a man aged 35 to 55 with active or convalescent COVID-19. The CDR3 runs from the conserved cysteine through the conserved F or W. The order of the fields is CDR3 protein, CDR3 DNA, D gene, V gene, clone size, J gene. A D gene is named only where the DNA matches it firmly. Clone sizes are given selectively: once, few, many, or a class where the clone is expanded.

CDR3: CASSETGGSNYGYTF; DNA: TGTGCCAGCAGTGAAACAGGGGGAAGTAACTATGGCTACACCTTC; D: TRBD1; V: TRBV25-1; size: -; J: TRBJ1-2
CDR3: CASSSTPGLGAQYF; DNA: TGTGCCAGCAGCTCAACCCCAGGGTTAGGGGCGCAGTATTTT; D: -; V: TRBV5-6; size: -; J: TRBJ2-3
CDR3: CASKTGDLNYGYTF; DNA: TGTGCCAGCAAAACAGGGGATCTTAACTATGGCTACACCTTC; D: TRBD1; V: TRBV6-5; size: few; J: TRBJ1-2
CDR3: CASSLDRTGPEKLFF; DNA: TGTGCCAGCAGCTTAGATAGGACAGGGCCTGAAAAACTGTTTTTT; D: TRBD1; V: TRBV7-8; size: -; J: TRBJ1-4
CDR3: CASSQQGAGEAFF; DNA: TGTGCCAGCAGCCAACAGGGGGCAGGTGAAGCTTTCTTT; D: TRBD1; V: TRBV3-1/TRBV3-2; size: -; J: TRBJ1-1
CDR3: CASRLDRNYGYTF; DNA: TGTGCCAGCAGACTGGACAGGAACTATGGCTACACCTTC; D: TRBD1; V: TRBV7-9; size: -; J: TRBJ1-2
CDR3: CASSLQGAYGNTIYF; DNA: TGTGCCAGCAGCTTACAGGGGGCTTACGGAAACACCATATATTTT; D: TRBD1; V: TRBV3-1/TRBV3-2; size: -; J: TRBJ1-3
CDR3: CASSAQGSPQHF; DNA: TGTGCCAGCAGCGCCCAGGGTTCGCCCCAGCATTTT; D: -; V: TRBV7-2; size: -; J: TRBJ1-5
CDR3: CASSYFANSGTQYF; DNA: TGTGCCAGCAGTTATTTCGCTAACTCGGGGACCCAGTACTTC; D: -; V: TRBV6-6; size: once; J: TRBJ2-5
CDR3: CASSPTANTEAFF; DNA: TGTGCCAGCAGTCCGACAGCGAACACTGAAGCTTTCTTT; D: -; V: TRBV12-3/TRBV12-4; size: -; J: TRBJ1-1
CDR3: CASSPLGANYGYTF; DNA: TGTGCCAGCAGCCCCTTAGGGGCTAACTATGGCTACACCTTC; D: -; V: TRBV9; size: -; J: TRBJ1-2
CDR3: CASSSDGQTYEQYF; DNA: TGTGCCAGCAGCTCCGACGGACAGACCTACGAGCAGTACTTC; D: -; V: TRBV7-2; size: -; J: TRBJ2-7
CDR3: CAISEDPRYEQYF; DNA: TGTGCCATCAGTGAGGATCCGAGGTACGAGCAGTACTTC; D: -; V: TRBV10-3; size: -; J: TRBJ2-7
CDR3: CASSSWTGGGYEQYF; DNA: TGTGCCAGCAGCTCCTGGACAGGGGGTGGCTACGAGCAGTACTTC; D: TRBD1; V: TRBV11-2; size: -; J: TRBJ2-7
CDR3: CASSWGAGGIYEQYF; DNA: TGTGCCAGCAGCTGGGGAGCGGGGGGGATATACGAGCAGTACTTC; D: TRBD2; V: TRBV6-5; size: few; J: TRBJ2-7